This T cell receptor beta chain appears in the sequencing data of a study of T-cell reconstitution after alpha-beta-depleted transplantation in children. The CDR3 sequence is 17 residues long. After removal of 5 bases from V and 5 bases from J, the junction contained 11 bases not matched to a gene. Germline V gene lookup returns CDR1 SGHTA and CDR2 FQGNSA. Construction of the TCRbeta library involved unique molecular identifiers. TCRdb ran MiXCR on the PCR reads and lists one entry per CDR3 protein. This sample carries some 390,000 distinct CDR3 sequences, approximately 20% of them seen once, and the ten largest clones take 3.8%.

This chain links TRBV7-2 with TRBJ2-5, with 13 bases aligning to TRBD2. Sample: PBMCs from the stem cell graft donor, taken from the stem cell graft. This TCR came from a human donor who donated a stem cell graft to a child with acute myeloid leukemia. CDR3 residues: CASSPKRTSGSGETQYF. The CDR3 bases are TGTGCCAGCAGCCCAAAGAGGACTAGCGGGAGCGGGGAGACCCAGTACTTC.